A selection of T cell receptor beta chains follows, all from one sample in a study of cytomegalovirus exposure and HLA in healthy donors. Sequencing was performed with immunoSEQ multiplex PCR; in TCRdb, only in-frame clones are kept and a portion is missing. The sample holds 250,000 to 400,000 clones, roughly 90% seen once. The sequenced material came from PBMCs. These receptors were obtained from a man aged 25-45 years in good health and CMV-seronegative. Each CDR3 is given with its conserved first and last residue. A D gene is named only where the DNA matches it firmly. Size values are once, few and many counts, or a class for expanded clones, and some rows have none.

J: TRBJ2-3
D: TRBD2
V: TRBV30
size: -
CDR3: CAWSPVWTSGTDTQYF
DNA: TGTGCCTGGAGTCCCGTTTGGACTAGCGGGACAGATACGCAGTATTTT

J: TRBJ2-7
D: -
V: TRBV6-1
size: -
CDR3: CASSERDRRRGSYEQYF
DNA: TGTGCCAGCAGTGAACGGGACCGTCGGCGGGGCTCCTACGAGCAGTACTTC

J: TRBJ1-4
D: -
V: TRBV7-9
size: -
CDR3: CASKGRQYGEKLFF
DNA: TGTGCCAGCAAAGGGAGGCAGTACGGTGAAAAACTGTTTTTT

J: TRBJ1-1
D: -
V: TRBV29-1
size: -
CDR3: CSVVGRAYTEAFF
DNA: TGCAGCGTTGTAGGCAGGGCCTACACTGAAGCTTTCTTT

J: TRBJ1-5
D: -
V: TRBV19
size: -
CDR3: CASTSTAGPQPQHF
DNA: TGTGCCAGTACCAGTACCGCAGGGCCTCAGCCCCAGCATTTT

J: TRBJ1-5
D: -
V: TRBV5-1
size: few
CDR3: CASSLDGEEYQPQHF
DNA: TGCGCCAGCAGCTTGGACGGGGAGGAGTATCAGCCCCAGCATTTT

J: TRBJ1-1
D: -
V: TRBV7-2
size: -
CDR3: CASSSYKNTEAFF
DNA: TGTGCCAGCAGCTCATACAAGAACACTGAAGCTTTCTTT

J: TRBJ2-5
D: -
V: TRBV2
size: -
CDR3: CASSQYPQEAQYF
DNA: TGTGCCAGCAGTCAGTACCCACAAGAGGCCCAGTACTTC

J: TRBJ1-5
D: TRBD1
V: TRBV2
size: -
CDR3: CASSEADRGFNQPQHF
DNA: TGTGCCAGCAGTGAAGCGGACAGGGGGTTCAATCAGCCCCAGCATTTT

J: TRBJ2-5
D: -
V: TRBV6-5
size: -
CDR3: CASINLGGAQETQYF
DNA: TGTGCCAGCATTAACTTAGGTGGGGCTCAAGAGACCCAGTACTTC

J: TRBJ1-1
D: -
V: TRBV28
size: -
CDR3: CASSYLDSEAFF
DNA: TGTGCCAGCAGCTATTTAGACAGTGAAGCTTTCTTT

J: TRBJ1-4
D: -
V: TRBV2
size: -
CDR3: CATQVGNNEKLFF
DNA: TGTGCCACCCAGGTCGGGAATAATGAAAAACTGTTTTTT

J: TRBJ1-1
D: -
V: TRBV5-1
size: once
CDR3: CASSWGTPNTEAFF
DNA: TGCGCCAGCAGCTGGGGGACACCGAACACTGAAGCTTTCTTT

J: TRBJ1-6
D: -
V: TRBV7-9
size: -
CDR3: CASSQLAGGWSPLHF
DNA: TGTGCCAGCAGCCAACTCGCGGGAGGTTGGTCACCCCTCCACTTT

J: TRBJ2-7
D: TRBD1
V: TRBV29-1
size: -
CDR3: CSVEARQGYEQYF
DNA: TGCAGCGTTGAAGCGCGACAGGGTTACGAGCAGTACTTC

J: TRBJ2-5
D: TRBD1
V: TRBV29-1
size: -
CDR3: CSVGQGQETQYF
DNA: TGCAGCGTTGGACAGGGCCAAGAGACCCAGTACTTC

J: TRBJ2-5
D: -
V: TRBV5-4
size: -
CDR3: CASSRQIQETQYF
DNA: TGTGCCAGCAGTAGACAGATCCAAGAGACCCAGTACTTC

J: TRBJ2-7
D: TRBD1
V: TRBV27
size: -
CDR3: CASGSGGTGSSEQYF
DNA: TGTGCCAGCGGGTCCGGAGGGACAGGGAGTTCCGAGCAGTACTTC

J: TRBJ2-1
D: TRBD2
V: TRBV7-2
size: -
CDR3: CASSLMSGVDNEQFF
DNA: TGTGCCAGCAGCTTAATGAGCGGGGTAGACAATGAGCAGTTCTTC

J: TRBJ1-1
D: -
V: TRBV7-2
size: -
CDR3: CASGSRGNTEAFF
DNA: TGTGCCAGCGGCTCAAGGGGGAACACTGAAGCTTTCTTT

J: TRBJ2-7
D: -
V: TRBV18
size: few
CDR3: CASSPEQGISYEQYF
DNA: TGTGCCAGCTCACCCGAACAGGGAATCTCCTACGAGCAGTACTTC

J: TRBJ2-2
D: TRBD2
V: TRBV27
size: -
CDR3: CASSSLGAGGPANTGELFF
DNA: TGTGCCAGCAGTTCCCTCGGGGCGGGGGGGCCGGCGAACACCGGGGAGCTGTTTTTT

J: TRBJ1-4
D: -
V: TRBV6-1
size: once
CDR3: CASSDRGAPGEKLFF
DNA: TGTGCCAGCAGTGATCGGGGGGCCCCTGGCGAAAAACTGTTTTTT

J: TRBJ1-5
D: -
V: TRBV27
size: few
CDR3: CASSPYGDSNQPQHF
DNA: TGTGCCAGCAGTCCGTACGGGGATAGCAATCAGCCCCAGCATTTT

J: TRBJ1-2
D: -
V: TRBV5-1
size: -
CDR3: CASSKDSNYGYTF
DNA: TGCGCCAGCAGCAAGGACAGTAACTATGGCTACACCTTC

J: TRBJ1-6
D: TRBD1
V: TRBV7-2
size: -
CDR3: CASSFVQTGDSPLHF
DNA: TGTGCCAGCAGCTTCGTACAGACAGGGGATTCACCCCTCCACTTT

J: TRBJ2-3
D: TRBD1
V: TRBV7-9
size: once
CDR3: CASSFRQGVLGDTQYF
DNA: TGTGCCAGCAGCTTCAGACAGGGGGTGTTGGGAGATACGCAGTATTTT

J: TRBJ1-3
D: -
V: TRBV21-1
size: -
CDR3: CASSKVGTLSSGNTIYF
DNA: TGTGCCAGCAGCAAAGTTGGCACCTTAAGCTCTGGAAACACCATATATTTT

J: TRBJ1-2
D: -
V: TRBV10-3
size: -
CDR3: CAISERGNYGYTF
DNA: TGTGCCATCAGTGAAAGAGGGAACTATGGCTACACCTTC

J: TRBJ1-1
D: -
V: TRBV6-6
size: -
CDR3: CASSYSIVNTEAFF
DNA: TGTGCCAGCAGTTACTCTATCGTGAACACTGAAGCTTTCTTT

J: TRBJ1-2
D: TRBD1
V: TRBV6-5
size: -
CDR3: CASSRDRENYGYTF
DNA: TGTGCCAGCAGTCGGGACAGGGAAAACTATGGCTACACCTTC

J: TRBJ2-4
D: TRBD2
V: TRBV5-6
size: -
CDR3: CASSLGSRDYFQYF
DNA: TGTGCCAGCAGCTTGGGTTCCCGGGACTACTTTCAGTACTTC

J: TRBJ1-1
D: -
V: TRBV2
size: -
CDR3: CASSAGDLGTEAFF
DNA: TGTGCCAGCAGTGCGGGGGACCTTGGAACTGAAGCTTTCTTT

J: TRBJ1-6
D: -
V: TRBV30
size: -
CDR3: CAWSGQFVTGPYSPLHF
DNA: TGTGCCTGGAGTGGACAATTTGTGACAGGACCCTATTCACCCCTCCACTTT

J: TRBJ2-7
D: -
V: TRBV7-2
size: once
CDR3: CASSSQGGYEQYF
DNA: TGTGCCAGCAGCTCCCAGGGGGGCTACGAGCAGTACTTC

J: TRBJ2-3
D: TRBD2
V: TRBV7-9
size: -
CDR3: CASSPLGGGAYTQYF
DNA: TGTGCCAGCAGCCCGTTAGGCGGGGGGGCATATACGCAGTATTTT

J: TRBJ1-3
D: -
V: TRBV5-1
size: -
CDR3: CASSSENSRDTIYF
DNA: TGCGCCAGCAGCTCGGAAAACTCGCGGGACACCATATATTTT

J: TRBJ1-1
D: TRBD1
V: TRBV9
size: -
CDR3: CASSVRQGASPFF
DNA: TGTGCCAGCAGCGTACGACAGGGGGCATCCCCTTTCTTT

J: TRBJ1-5
D: -
V: TRBV6-1
size: -
CDR3: CASSDWGGKDQPQHF
DNA: TGTGCCAGCAGTGACTGGGGAGGGAAAGATCAGCCCCAGCATTTT

J: TRBJ2-7
D: TRBD1
V: TRBV6-1
size: -
CDR3: CAGRTGKHEQYF
DNA: TGTGCCGGAAGGACAGGGAAGCACGAGCAGTACTTC

J: TRBJ1-1
D: -
V: TRBV7-6
size: -
CDR3: CASSTQGWGTEAFF
DNA: TGTGCCAGCAGCACACAGGGTTGGGGCACTGAAGCTTTCTTT

J: TRBJ1-6
D: -
V: TRBV19
size: -
CDR3: CASSIVGSSYNSPLHF
DNA: TGTGCCAGTAGTATTGTTGGGAGCTCCTATAATTCACCCCTCCACTTT

J: TRBJ2-5
D: -
V: TRBV7-9
size: once
CDR3: CASSLGTGWRETQYF
DNA: TGTGCCAGCAGCTTAGGAACAGGGTGGAGGGAGACCCAGTACTTC

J: TRBJ2-5
D: -
V: TRBV7-2
size: -
CDR3: CASSLALGGRETQYF
DNA: TGTGCCAGCAGCTTAGCACTTGGAGGGAGAGAGACCCAGTACTTC

J: TRBJ2-7
D: TRBD1
V: TRBV18
size: once
CDR3: CASSSTRTGTYEQYF
DNA: TGTGCCAGCTCATCAACTAGGACAGGTACCTACGAGCAGTACTTC

J: TRBJ1-1
D: -
V: TRBV19
size: -
CDR3: CASSIGHGMNTEAFF
DNA: TGTGCCAGTAGTATTGGACACGGAATGAACACTGAAGCTTTCTTT

J: TRBJ2-2
D: -
V: TRBV19
size: -
CDR3: CASSGGTANTGELFF
DNA: TGTGCCAGCTCCGGAGGGACAGCCAACACCGGGGAGCTGTTTTTT

J: TRBJ2-7
D: TRBD1
V: TRBV2
size: -
CDR3: CASSGGQPSSYEQYF
DNA: TGTGCCAGCAGTGGGGGACAGCCCAGTTCCTACGAGCAGTACTTC

J: TRBJ1-5
D: -
V: TRBV2
size: few
CDR3: CASSGSVSNQPQHF
DNA: TGTGCCAGCAGTGGATCGGTTAGCAATCAGCCCCAGCATTTT

J: TRBJ1-6
D: -
V: TRBV4-3
size: -
CDR3: CASSQKFNSGVKNSPLHF
DNA: TGCGCCAGCAGCCAGAAATTCAACTCAGGGGTGAAGAATTCACCCCTCCACTTT

J: TRBJ2-7
D: -
V: TRBV6-5
size: -
CDR3: CASSFTYEQYF
DNA: TGTGCCAGCAGTTTTACCTACGAGCAGTACTTC

J: TRBJ1-6
D: -
V: TRBV27
size: -
CDR3: CASNPSGGSSYNSPLHF
DNA: TGTGCCAGCAACCCCTCTGGGGGGAGCTCCTATAATTCACCCCTCCACTTT

J: TRBJ1-1
D: -
V: TRBV7-6
size: -
CDR3: CASSSGNMNTEAFF
DNA: TGTGCCAGCAGCTCGGGAAACATGAACACTGAAGCTTTCTTT

J: TRBJ1-2
D: -
V: TRBV5-6
size: -
CDR3: CASSPSAKAEWGPNYGYTF
DNA: TGTGCCAGCAGCCCATCCGCGAAGGCCGAATGGGGCCCTAACTATGGCTACACCTTC

J: TRBJ1-1
D: TRBD1
V: TRBV6-5
size: -
CDR3: CASSYRGGAKNTEAFF
DNA: TGTGCCAGCAGTTACAGAGGGGGCGCAAAGAACACTGAAGCTTTCTTT

J: TRBJ2-1
D: TRBD1
V: TRBV15
size: many
CDR3: CATSEGQGSYNEQFF
DNA: TGTGCCACCAGTGAAGGACAGGGTAGCTACAATGAGCAGTTCTTC

J: TRBJ1-2
D: TRBD1
V: TRBV10-3
size: -
CDR3: CAITLGTGSGYTF
DNA: TGTGCCATCACCCTCGGGACAGGGAGCGGCTACACCTTC

J: TRBJ1-1
D: -
V: TRBV7-9
size: -
CDR3: CASSLAVREIKEAFF
DNA: TGTGCCAGCAGCTTAGCGGTCCGGGAAATTAAAGAAGCTTTCTTT

J: TRBJ1-4
D: -
V: TRBV5-7
size: -
CDR3: CASSRGLGKLFF
DNA: TGTGCCAGCAGCAGGGGGTTGGGGAAACTGTTTTTT